This T cell receptor beta chain is from a study of cytomegalovirus exposure and HLA in healthy donors. Study-level findings and limits: A prior analysis recorded that most TCR beta V segments were productive about 87% or about 30% of the time. The authors later found most CMV-associated TCR beta chains appeared HLA-restricted. In a later analysis, common viral pathogens appeared linked to several of the most significant clusters.

In the case of this clone: Its antigen is not known.

Deletions cut 2 bases from V and 3 bases from J, with 14 bases between. Looked up from germline, CDR1 is SGHAT and CDR2 is FQNNGV. The CDR3 is made up of 16 amino acids. PCR primers comprised 60 Vbeta and 13 Jbeta primers. The method was immunoSEQ multiplex PCR; TCRdb's version includes in-frame clones alone and lacks a portion of them. The repertoire holds under 150,000 clones, with roughly four fifths as singletons. The clonotype comes from a young man in good health and CMV-seronegative. The V gene is TRBV11-2, the J gene TRBJ2-1, with D unclear. Sequencing was done on a sample of PBMCs. The CDR3 sequence: CASSLYPDSFYNEQFF. CDR3 in DNA: TGTGCCAGCAGCTTATATCCGGATAGCTTCTACAATGAGCAGTTCTTC.